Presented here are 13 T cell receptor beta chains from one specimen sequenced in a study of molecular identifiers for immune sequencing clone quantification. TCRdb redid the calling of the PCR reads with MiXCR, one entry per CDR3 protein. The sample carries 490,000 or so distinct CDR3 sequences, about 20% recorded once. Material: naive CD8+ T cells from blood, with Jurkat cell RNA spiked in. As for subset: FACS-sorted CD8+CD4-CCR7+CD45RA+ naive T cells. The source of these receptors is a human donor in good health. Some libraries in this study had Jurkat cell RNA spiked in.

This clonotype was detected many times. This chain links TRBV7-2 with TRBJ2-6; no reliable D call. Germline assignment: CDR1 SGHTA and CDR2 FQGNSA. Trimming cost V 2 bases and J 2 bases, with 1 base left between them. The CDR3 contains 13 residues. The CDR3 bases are TGTGCCAGCAGCTTACCTGGGGCCAACGTCCTGACTTTC. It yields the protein CASSLPGANVLTF.

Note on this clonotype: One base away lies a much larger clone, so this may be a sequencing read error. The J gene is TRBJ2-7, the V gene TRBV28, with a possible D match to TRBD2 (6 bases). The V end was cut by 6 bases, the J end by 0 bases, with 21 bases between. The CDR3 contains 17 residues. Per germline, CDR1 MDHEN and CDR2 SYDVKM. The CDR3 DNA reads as TGTGCCAGCAGACCCTACCGGGACTTAACAATCTCCTACGAGCAGTACTTC. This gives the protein CASRPYRDLTISYEQYF.

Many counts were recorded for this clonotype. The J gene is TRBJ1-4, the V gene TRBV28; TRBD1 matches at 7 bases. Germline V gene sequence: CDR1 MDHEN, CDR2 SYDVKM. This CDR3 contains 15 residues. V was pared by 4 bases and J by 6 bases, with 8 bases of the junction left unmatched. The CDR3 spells CASSSNRDSHEKLFF. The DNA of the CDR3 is TGTGCCAGCAGTTCCAACCGGGACAGCCATGAAAAACTGTTTTTT.

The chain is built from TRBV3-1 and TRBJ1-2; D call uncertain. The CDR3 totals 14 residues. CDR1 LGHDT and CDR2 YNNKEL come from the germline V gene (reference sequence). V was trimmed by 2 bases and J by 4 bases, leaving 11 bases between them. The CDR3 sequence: CASSQKSKVYGYTF. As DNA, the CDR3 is TGTGCCAGCAGCCAAAAATCTAAGGTCTATGGCTACACCTTC. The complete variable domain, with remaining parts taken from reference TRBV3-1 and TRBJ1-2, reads DTAVSQTPKYLVTQMGNDKSIKCEQNLGHDTMYWYKQDSKKFLKIMFSYNNKELIINETVPNRFSPKSPDKAHLNLHINSLELGDSAVYFCASSQKSKVYGYTFGSGTRLTVV.

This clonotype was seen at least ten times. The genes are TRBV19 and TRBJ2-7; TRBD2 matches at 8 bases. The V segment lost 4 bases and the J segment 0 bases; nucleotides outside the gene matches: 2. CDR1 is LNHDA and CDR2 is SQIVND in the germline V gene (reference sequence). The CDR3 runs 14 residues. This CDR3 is CASSTAGASYEQYF. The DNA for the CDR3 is TGTGCCAGTAGTACAGCGGGGGCCTCCTACGAGCAGTACTTC.

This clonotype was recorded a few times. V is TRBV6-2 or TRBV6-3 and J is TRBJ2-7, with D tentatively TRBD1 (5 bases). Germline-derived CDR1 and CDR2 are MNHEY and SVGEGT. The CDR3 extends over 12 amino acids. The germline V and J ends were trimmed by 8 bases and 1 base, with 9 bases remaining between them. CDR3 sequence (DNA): TGTGCCAGCCTGGACAATTCCTACGAGCAGTACTTC. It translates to CASLDNSYEQYF.

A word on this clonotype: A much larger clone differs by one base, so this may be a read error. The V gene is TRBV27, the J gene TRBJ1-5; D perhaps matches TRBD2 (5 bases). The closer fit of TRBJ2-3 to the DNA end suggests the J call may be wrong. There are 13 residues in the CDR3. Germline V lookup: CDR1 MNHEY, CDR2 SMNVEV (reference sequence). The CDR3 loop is CASSWGEWQPQYF. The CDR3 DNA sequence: TGTGCCAGCAGTTGGGGAGAGTGGCAGCCCCAGTATTTT.

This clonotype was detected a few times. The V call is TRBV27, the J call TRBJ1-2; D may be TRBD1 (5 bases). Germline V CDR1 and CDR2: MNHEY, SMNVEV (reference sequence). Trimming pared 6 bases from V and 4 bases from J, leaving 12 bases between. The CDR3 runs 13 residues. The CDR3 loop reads CASSLGEAYGYTF. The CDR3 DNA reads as TGTGCCAGCAGCTTAGGGGAAGCCTATGGCTACACCTTC.

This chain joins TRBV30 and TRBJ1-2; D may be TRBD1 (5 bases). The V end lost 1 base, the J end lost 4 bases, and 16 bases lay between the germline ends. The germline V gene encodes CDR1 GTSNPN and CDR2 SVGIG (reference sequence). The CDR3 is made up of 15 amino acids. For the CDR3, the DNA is TGTGCCTGGAGTGCGCCGCGGGACTACAGCTATGGCTACACCTTC. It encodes CAWSAPRDYSYGYTF.

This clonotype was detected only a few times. The CDR3 spells CASSLYAGGLQETQYF. The CDR3 coding sequence is TGTGCCAGCAGTTTATATGCAGGGGGACTCCAAGAGACCCAGTACTTC. V is TRBV28 and J is TRBJ2-5, with a weak D call TRBD1 (7 bases). CDR3 length equals 16 residues. Germline V gene sequence: CDR1 MDHEN, CDR2 SYDVKM. V lost 1 base to trimming and J lost 1 base, with 13 bases between them.

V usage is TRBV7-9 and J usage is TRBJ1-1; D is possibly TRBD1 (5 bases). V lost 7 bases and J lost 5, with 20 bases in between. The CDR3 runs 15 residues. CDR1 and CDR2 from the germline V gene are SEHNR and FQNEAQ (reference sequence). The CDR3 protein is CASNKKSQGGTEAFF. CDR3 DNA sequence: TGTGCCAGCAACAAAAAAAGTCAGGGAGGGACTGAAGCTTTCTTT.

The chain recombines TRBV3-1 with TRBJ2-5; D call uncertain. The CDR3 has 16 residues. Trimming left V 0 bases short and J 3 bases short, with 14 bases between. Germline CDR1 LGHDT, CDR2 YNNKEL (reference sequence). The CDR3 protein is CASSQEYGQEKETQYF. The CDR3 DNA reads TGTGCCAGCAGCCAAGAATACGGGCAGGAAAAAGAGACCCAGTACTTC.

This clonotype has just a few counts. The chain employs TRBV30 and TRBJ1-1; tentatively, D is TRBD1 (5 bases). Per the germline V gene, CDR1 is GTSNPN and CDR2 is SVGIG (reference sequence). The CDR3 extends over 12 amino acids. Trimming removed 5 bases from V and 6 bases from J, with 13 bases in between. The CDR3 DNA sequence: TGTGCCTGGGAGGAAGGGACGTCTGAAGCTTTCTTT. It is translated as CAWEEGTSEAFF.